This T cell receptor beta chain appears in the sequencing data of a study of cytomegalovirus exposure and HLA in healthy donors. Primers: 60 Vbeta forward and 13 Jbeta reverse. Clones were read by immunoSEQ multiplex PCR, and TCRdb kept only the in-frame ones, dropping some. The data contain 130,000 to 150,000 clones, roughly two thirds of them singletons. Germline V gene data show CDR1 as KGHSH and CDR2 as LQKENI. The V gene lost 4 bases and the J gene lost 0 bases, with 9 bases spanning the gap. CDR3 length equals 14 residues. This clone was seen a few times. The gene calls are TRBV18 and TRBJ2-5; D remains unclear. The specimen was PBMCs. The sequence was collected from a human donor in good health. The CDR3 loop reads CASSLQQNQETQYF. The CDR3 DNA follows: TGTGCCAGCTCACTACAGCAGAACCAAGAGACCCAGTACTTC.